The entry that follows covers one TCR beta chain sequence. The repertoire was sequenced with immunoSEQ multiplex PCR; TCRdb's copy has only in-frame clones and lacks some. The table has about 15,000 clones, around nine tenths seen once. This sample was included in a study of blood T cell dynamics during melanoma immunotherapy. The sample's time point: week 3, after first cycle of checkpoint inhibitor. The sample in question was blood, obtained from a patient treated with checkpoint blockade. This clonotype was obtained from a human donor with melanoma.

The CDR3 nucleotides are TGTGCCAGCTCACCACCCGGGAGTTTTGGCTACACCTTC. Protein product: CASSPPGSFGYTF. The chain is built from TRBV18 and TRBJ1-2, with no clear D. The CDR3 sequence is 13 residues long. V lost 0 bases to trimming and J lost 7 bases, with 9 bases between them. Germline V gives CDR1 KGHSH, CDR2 LQKENI.